The T cell receptor beta chain under discussion was sequenced for a study of vaccination and CD4 T cells after COVID-19. Study-wide background: Convalescent participants consisted of six males and four females, two being Hispanic. The interval from dose two to post-vaccine sampling had a median of around 79 days, and it ranged from 14 to 241.

Note on this clonotype: Its specificity is unknown.

The Oncomine TCR Beta short-read assay was applied to DNA of cultured CD4+ T cells. TCRdb itself ran the PCR reads through MiXCR, one entry per CDR3 protein. The sample carries about 9,900 distinct CDR3 sequences, roughly 36% recorded once. Specified treatment: approximately 9-day PBMC culture with coronavirus spike peptide pools or control peptides (ViraFEST assay). Investigators obtained the unexposed donor's CD4+ T cells before the COVID-19 pandemic (2011-2018). The source is a human donor in good health. Source material: CD4+ T cells from blood, cultured in vitro.

The CDR3 nucleotides read TGTGCCAGTAGTAAGAGATCCGGGTATGGCTACACCTTC. Protein product: CASSKRSGYGYTF. The rearrangement uses TRBV19 and TRBJ1-2; no firm D call. The CDR3 is made up of 13 amino acids. CDR1 LNHDA and CDR2 SQIVND come from the germline V gene (reference sequence). V was shortened by 4 bases and J by 5 bases, with 11 bases between the two germline ends.